This T cell receptor beta chain was sequenced in a study of T-cell reconstitution after alpha-beta-depleted transplantation in children. Study outcomes and limitations: Surviving recipient T cells and intrathymic progenitors accounted for some patients' high TCRbeta diversity at day 60. After transplant, at about two months, alpha-beta T cells were reportedly derived from several hundred expanded graft clones.

A few counts support this clonotype. Its antigen is as yet unknown. The library targeted TCRbeta and was prepared with unique molecular identifiers. TCRdb processed the PCR reads anew with MiXCR; each CDR3 protein has one entry. The profile covers 500,000 to 750,000 distinct CDR3 sequences, with about a quarter appearing a single time and 36% taken by the ten largest. V was cut by 5 bases and J by 5 bases, with 13 bases left in between. The germline V gene has CDR1 SGHRS and CDR2 YFSETQ. There are 13 residues in the CDR3. The receptor was isolated from a boy in the first two years of life with Wiskott-Aldrich syndrome, due to receive a stem cell transplant. The sample here was PBMCs, taken before TCRalphabeta/CD19-depleted stem cell transplant. The chain carries TRBV5-1 and TRBJ2-5; tentatively, D is TRBD1 (5 bases). CDR3 bases: TGCGCCAGCAGAGTCACAGGTCGGGAGACCCAGTACTTC. It translates to CASRVTGRETQYF.